A selection of T cell receptor beta chains follows, all from one sample in a study of graft-versus-host responses after intestinal transplantation. Their recognized antigens are unknown. TCRdb keeps only in-frame clones here, not all; method: immunoSEQ multiplex PCR. The profile shows just over 85,000 clones, 80% to 95% of them singletons. Sequencing was performed on unstimulated CD8+ T cells sorted from spleen or lymph node cells, taken before transplant. The receptors were sampled from a human donor who was the organ donor for an intestinal transplant. CDR3s include the opening cysteine and the closing phenylalanine or tryptophan. Each record gives: V gene, D gene, J gene, clone size, CDR3 DNA, CDR3 protein. The D gene is left open where the match is weak. Size values are once, few and many counts, or a class for expanded clones, and some rows have none.

TRBV5-4,.,TRBJ2-7,.,TGTGCCAGCAGCTGGGGGGACGGCTCCTACGAGCAGTACTTC,CASSWGDGSYEQYF
TRBV11-2,.,TRBJ2-2,once,TGTGCCAGCAGCTTCAGGGGTGAGGAGCTGTTTTTT,CASSFRGEELFF
TRBV4-3,.,TRBJ2-7,.,TGCGCCAGCAGCCAAGATGGTTTCACCACGGGGGACGAGCAGTACTTC,CASSQDGFTTGDEQYF
TRBV4-1,.,TRBJ2-3,.,TGCGCCAGCACCCAGGGAGGGGGAGGCACAGATACGCAGTATTTT,CASTQGGGGTDTQYF
TRBV11-2,TRBD1,TRBJ1-2,once,TGTGCCAGCAGCCCCACAGGGGGTTCCTATGGCTACACCTTC,CASSPTGGSYGYTF
TRBV9,.,TRBJ2-3,.,TGTGCCAGCAGCGTCGCTACCCCCACAGATACGCAGTATTTT,CASSVATPTDTQYF
TRBV4-1,TRBD1,TRBJ2-1,.,TGCGCCAGCAGCCATCCCCGGGACAGGTACGACAATGAGCAGTTCTTC,CASSHPRDRYDNEQFF
TRBV13,TRBD2,TRBJ2-3,few,TGTGCCAGCAGCTTAAGTCCTCCGGGGGGGCGGGGTACGCAGTATTTT,CASSLSPPGGRGTQYF
TRBV27,.,TRBJ2-7,.,TGTGCCAGCAGTTTGTTTGTCAAGGACATCTACGAGCAGTACTTC,CASSLFVKDIYEQYF
TRBV7-6,TRBD1,TRBJ2-2,.,TGTGCCAGCAGCTTGGTCCAGGGGGCATCTGGGGAGCTGTTTTTT,CASSLVQGASGELFF
TRBV10-2,.,TRBJ1-1,.,TGCGCCAGCAAGACCCGTGGTCAGGGGAAGAACACTGAAGCTTTCTTT,CASKTRGQGKNTEAFF
TRBV2,.,TRBJ1-1,few,TGTGCCAGCAGAAAGACAGACACTGAAGCTTTCTTT,CASRKTDTEAFF
TRBV4-1,.,TRBJ2-7,.,TGCGCCAGCAGCCAAGATCTAGCCGGATCCTACGAGCAGTACTTC,CASSQDLAGSYEQYF
TRBV7-7,TRBD2,TRBJ2-1,once,TGTGCTAGCAGCTCGGGGGGTGAGCTCTACAATGAGCAGTTCTTC,CASSSGGELYNEQFF
TRBV2,.,TRBJ2-5,.,TGTGCCAGCCGTGGACTGCGGCCCACCCAGTACTTC,CASRGLRPTQYF
TRBV19,TRBD2,TRBJ2-1,.,TGTGCCAGTAGCAAGACTAGCAGGAGAGGGAATGAGCAGTTCTTC,CASSKTSRRGNEQFF
TRBV6-6,.,TRBJ1-6,.,TGTGCCAGCAGTTACGGGGGGGACTATTATAATTCACCCCTCCACTTT,CASSYGGDYYNSPLHF
TRBV5-6,TRBD1,TRBJ1-5,.,TGTGCCAGCAGCCTAGGACAGGGATATCAGCCCCAGCATTTT,CASSLGQGYQPQHF
TRBV6-1,.,TRBJ2-7,.,TGTGCCAGCACTCGGCTGGGGGGTACCTACGAGCAGTACTTC,CASTRLGGTYEQYF
TRBV27,TRBD1,TRBJ2-1,.,TGTGCCAGCAGTCACGGACAGGGGGCCTATGAGCAGTTCTTC,CASSHGQGAYEQFF
TRBV7-9,TRBD1,TRBJ1-1,once,TGTGCCAGCAGCTTATCGGGACAGGGGGAAATGAACACTGAAGCTTTCTTT,CASSLSGQGEMNTEAFF
TRBV4-3,.,TRBJ2-3,.,TGCGCCAGCAGCCAAGAGTCGTCTTCCCGAGTCCCCACAGATACGCAGTATTTT,CASSQESSSRVPTDTQYF
TRBV27,.,TRBJ2-5,.,TGTGCCAGCAGTTTATGGGGCGGGGGACACATAGAGACCCAGTACTTC,CASSLWGGGHIETQYF
TRBV4-1,.,TRBJ1-1,.,TGCGCCAGCAGCCAACGAGGAACTGAAGCTTTCTTT,CASSQRGTEAFF